The clone carrying this T cell receptor (beta chain) was observed once. TCR beta was sequenced from blood CD8+ and CD4+ T cells. TEMRA cells were FACS-enriched, with CD8+ and CD4+ T cells isolated negatively. The data stem from a study of CD8 T cells in Susac syndrome. Random-hexamer reverse transcription was applied to roughly 0.5 to 1 ug RNA. Across 54 Vbeta and 13 Jbeta, immunoSEQ multiplex PCR amplified TCR beta CDR3. TCRdb reprocessed the immunoSEQ multiplex PCR reads via MiXCR and lists one record per CDR3 protein. The sample shows 100,000 to 150,000 distinct CDR3 sequences, around 80% of them seen only once. This CDR3 has 16 residues. Germline CDR1 and CDR2: SGHAT and FQNNGV. Trimming took off 4 bases at V and 2 bases at J, with 15 bases between the two ends.

The chain uses TRBV11-2 and TRBJ2-1, with a possible D match to TRBD2 (6 bases). The sequence derives from a human donor with multiple sclerosis. Sequencing input: CD8+ T cells from PBMCs. Here the CDR3 reads CASSSAEGGTYNEQFF. CDR3 DNA: TGTGCCAGCAGCTCCGCAGAAGGAGGGACCTACAATGAGCAGTTCTTC.